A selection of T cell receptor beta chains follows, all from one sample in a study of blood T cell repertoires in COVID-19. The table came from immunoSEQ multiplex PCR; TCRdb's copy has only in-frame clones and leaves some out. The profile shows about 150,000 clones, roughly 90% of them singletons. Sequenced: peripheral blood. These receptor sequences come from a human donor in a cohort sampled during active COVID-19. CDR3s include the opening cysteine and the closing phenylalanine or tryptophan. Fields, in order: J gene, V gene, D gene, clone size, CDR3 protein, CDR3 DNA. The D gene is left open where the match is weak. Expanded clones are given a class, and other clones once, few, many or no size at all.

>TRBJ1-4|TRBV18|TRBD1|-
CASSPGTGLVKLFF
TGTGCCAGCTCACCCGGGACAGGACTAGTAAAACTGTTTTTT
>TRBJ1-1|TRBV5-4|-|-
CASSLEARGTEAFF
TGTGCCAGCAGCTTGGAGGCGAGAGGGACTGAAGCTTTCTTT
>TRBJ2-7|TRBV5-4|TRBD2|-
CASSPRLADSYEQYF
TGTGCCAGCAGCCCGAGACTAGCGGACTCCTACGAGCAGTACTTC
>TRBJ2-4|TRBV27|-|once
CASSLTRGGNIQYF
TGTGCCAGCAGTTTAACCAGGGGTGGTAACATTCAGTACTTC
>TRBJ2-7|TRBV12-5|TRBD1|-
CASDGAGGFEQYF
TGTGCTAGTGACGGGGCAGGGGGCTTCGAGCAGTACTTC
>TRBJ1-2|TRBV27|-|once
CASSSRSESGYTF
TGTGCCAGCAGTTCTCGGTCCGAATCTGGCTACACCTTC
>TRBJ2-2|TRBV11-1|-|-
CASSLAEGGMSPGELFF
TGTGCCAGCAGCTTAGCGGAAGGAGGGATGTCCCCCGGGGAGCTGTTTTTT
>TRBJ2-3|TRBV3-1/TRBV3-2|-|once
CASSLSTDTQYF
TGTGCCAGCAGCCTAAGCACAGATACGCAGTATTTT
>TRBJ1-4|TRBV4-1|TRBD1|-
CASSENPGTGVTNEKLFF
TGCGCCAGCAGCGAAAACCCCGGGACAGGGGTAACTAATGAAAAACTGTTTTTT
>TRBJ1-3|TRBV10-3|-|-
CAISESGLGNTIYF
TGTGCCATCAGTGAGTCGGGGCTGGGAAACACCATATATTTT
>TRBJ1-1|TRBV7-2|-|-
CASSFSTVSTEAFF
TGTGCCAGCAGTTTTAGTACAGTTAGCACTGAAGCTTTCTTT
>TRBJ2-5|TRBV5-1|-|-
CASSLVSGQETQYF
TGCGCCAGCAGCTTGGTTTCAGGGCAAGAGACCCAGTACTTC
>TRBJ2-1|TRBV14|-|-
CASSLNRAPYNEQFF
TGTGCCAGCAGCCTTAACAGGGCTCCCTACAATGAGCAGTTCTTC
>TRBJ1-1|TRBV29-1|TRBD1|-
CSVRTGIEAFF
TGCAGCGTTCGGACAGGAATAGAAGCTTTCTTT
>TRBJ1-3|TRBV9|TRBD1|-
CASSVGLGQGRNTIYF
TGTGCCAGCAGCGTAGGTCTCGGACAGGGGCGAAACACCATATATTTT